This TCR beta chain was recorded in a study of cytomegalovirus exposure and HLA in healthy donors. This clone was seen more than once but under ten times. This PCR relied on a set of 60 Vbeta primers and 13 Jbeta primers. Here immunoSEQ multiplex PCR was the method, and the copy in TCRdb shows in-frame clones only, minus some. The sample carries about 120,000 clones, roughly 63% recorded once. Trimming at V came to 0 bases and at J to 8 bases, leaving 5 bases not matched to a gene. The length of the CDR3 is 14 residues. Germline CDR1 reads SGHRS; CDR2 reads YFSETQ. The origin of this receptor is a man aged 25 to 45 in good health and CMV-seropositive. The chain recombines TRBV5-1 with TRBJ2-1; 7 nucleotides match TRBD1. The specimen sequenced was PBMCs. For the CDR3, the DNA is TGCGCCAGCAGCTTGGGGGACAGATCCGATGAGCAGTTCTTC. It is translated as CASSLGDRSDEQFF. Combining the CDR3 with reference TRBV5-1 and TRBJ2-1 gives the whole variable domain KAGVTQTPRYLIKTRGQQVTLSCSPISGHRSVSWYQQTPGQGLQFLFEYFSETQRNKGNFPGRFSGRQFSNSRSEMNVSTLELGDSALYLCASSLGDRSDEQFFGPGTRLTVL.